Listed below are T cell receptor beta chains from one sample, sequenced in a study of T cell responses to AZD1222 COVID-19 vaccine. Assay: immunoSEQ multiplex PCR; the TCRdb copy retains only in-frame clones and omits some. The sample consists of 80,000 or so clones, more than 85% of them appearing once. The sequencing used peripheral blood, collected 28 days after the second AZD1222 dose. The receptors were gathered from an adult who received the AZD1222 COVID-19 vaccine. Both conserved end residues are part of each CDR3. Each record gives: V gene, D gene, CDR3 length, J gene, clone size, CDR3 protein, CDR3 DNA. A D gene is named only where the DNA matches it firmly. Clone sizes are given selectively: once, few, many, or a class where the clone is expanded.

TRBV3-1/TRBV3-2	-	13	TRBJ2-7	-	CASSRISGGEQYF	TGTGCCAGCAGCCGGATCTCAGGAGGCGAGCAGTACTTC
TRBV30	-	12	TRBJ1-1	-	CAWSVKGGRAFF	TGTGCCTGGAGTGTTAAGGGGGGTCGAGCTTTCTTT
TRBV5-1	-	17	TRBJ2-2	-	CASSLDVVGGYVGELFF	TGCGCCAGCAGCTTGGACGTCGTGGGGGGATATGTCGGGGAGCTGTTTTTT
TRBV21-1	-	19	TRBJ2-7	-	CASSKPSGTSGGSSYEQYF	TGTGCCAGCAGCAAACCCTCCGGGACTAGCGGAGGGTCCTCCTACGAGCAGTACTTC
TRBV12-5	-	14	TRBJ1-3	-	CASARGGAGNTIYF	TGTGCTAGTGCCCGGGGGGGGGCTGGAAACACCATATATTTT
TRBV27	-	14	TRBJ2-7	-	CASSKQGKSYEQYF	TGTGCCAGCAGCAAACAGGGAAAGAGCTACGAGCAGTACTTC
TRBV24-1	-	13	TRBJ2-1	-	CATSDLPGFEQFF	TGTGCCACCAGTGATTTGCCGGGTTTTGAGCAGTTCTTC
TRBV27	-	13	TRBJ1-5	-	CASRESGNQPQHF	TGTGCCAGCAGGGAGAGTGGCAATCAGCCCCAGCATTTT
TRBV6-4	TRBD1	15	TRBJ1-5	-	CASSATGGSNQPQHF	TGTGCCAGCAGTGCGACAGGGGGAAGCAATCAGCCCCAGCATTTT
TRBV7-3	-	15	TRBJ2-3	-	CASSLPSPREDTQYF	TGTGCCAGCAGCTTACCCAGCCCGAGGGAGGATACGCAGTATTTT
TRBV7-2	TRBD1	17	TRBJ2-1	-	CASSLREGARTYNEQFF	TGTGCCAGCAGCTTAAGAGAGGGGGCAAGAACCTACAATGAGCAGTTCTTC
TRBV12-5	TRBD1	14	TRBJ2-2	-	CASGLSGGTGELFF	TGTGCTAGTGGTTTATCAGGGGGAACCGGGGAGCTGTTTTTT
TRBV6-5	TRBD1	13	TRBJ2-7	once	CASSNRGTYEQYF	TGTGCCAGCAGTAACAGGGGTACCTACGAGCAGTACTTC
TRBV13	-	13	TRBJ2-1	-	CASSLRPYNEQFF	TGTGCCAGCAGCTTAAGACCTTACAATGAGCAGTTCTTC
TRBV20-1	-	18	TRBJ1-5	-	CSASHPFSSVQGIRPQHF	TGCAGTGCTAGTCACCCGTTCAGCAGTGTCCAGGGCATACGGCCCCAGCATTTT
TRBV9	-	14	TRBJ1-6	-	CASSVGQRNSPLHF	TGTGCCAGCAGCGTAGGTCAGCGTAATTCACCCCTCCACTTT
TRBV7-9	TRBD2	19	TRBJ2-1	-	CASSFSSSGLLSSYNEQFF	TGTGCCAGCAGCTTCTCTAGCTCGGGACTACTAAGCTCCTACAATGAGCAGTTCTTC
TRBV7-9	-	15	TRBJ2-3	-	CASPSRDGRGDTQYF	TGTGCCAGCCCCAGCCGGGACGGCCGGGGAGATACGCAGTATTTT
TRBV14	-	17	TRBJ2-7	once	CASSPRRGGPRGYEQYF	TGTGCCAGCAGCCCTCGTCGTGGGGGCCCCCGGGGATACGAGCAGTACTTC
TRBV30	-	14	TRBJ1-4	-	CAWKVGPEYEKLFF	TGTGCCTGGAAGGTGGGGCCCGAATACGAAAAACTGTTTTTT
TRBV5-5	-	13	TRBJ1-6	-	CASSSDVGSPLHF	TGTGCCAGCAGCTCGGACGTCGGATCACCCCTCCACTTT
TRBV11-2	TRBD2	15	TRBJ2-1	-	CASSFKSGSGYEQFF	TGTGCCAGCAGCTTTAAGAGCGGGAGCGGGTATGAGCAGTTCTTC
TRBV5-1	TRBD2	15	TRBJ2-1	-	CASLAPGTSGNEQFF	TGCGCCAGCCTGGCCCCCGGGACTAGTGGCAATGAGCAGTTCTTC
TRBV6-5	TRBD1	15	TRBJ1-2	-	CASSYSAGGSYGYTF	TGTGCCAGCAGTTACTCGGCAGGGGGTTCCTATGGCTACACCTTC
TRBV5-6	-	17	TRBJ2-3	-	CASSLSQGMVQTDTQYF	TGTGCCAGCAGCTTGAGTCAGGGAATGGTACAGACAGATACGCAGTATTTT
TRBV10-3	-	14	TRBJ1-1	-	CAISPGNWDTEAFF	TGTGCCATCAGTCCAGGGAATTGGGACACTGAAGCTTTCTTT
TRBV19	TRBD2	14	TRBJ2-1	-	CASTTSGSLVEQFF	TGTGCCAGCACTACTAGCGGGAGTTTGGTTGAGCAGTTCTTC
TRBV9	-	14	TRBJ1-2	-	CASSVPGQGYGYTF	TGTGCCAGCAGCGTACCGGGGCAAGGTTATGGCTACACCTTC
TRBV10-3	TRBD1	16	TRBJ2-7	-	CAISESGAGGSDEQYF	TGTGCCATCAGTGAGTCTGGGGCAGGGGGCTCAGACGAGCAGTACTTC
TRBV27	-	15	TRBJ2-7	-	CASSYVADNLREQYF	TGTGCCAGCAGCTACGTGGCAGACAACCTACGAGAGCAGTACTTC
TRBV3-1/TRBV3-2	-	18	TRBJ2-6	once	CASSLRGGILSGANVLTF	TGTGCCAGCAGCCTCAGGGGCGGCATCCTATCTGGGGCCAACGTCCTGACTTTC
TRBV4-3	TRBD2	15	TRBJ2-7	few	CASSPQAGAPYEQYF	TGCGCCAGCAGCCCACAAGCGGGAGCCCCGTACGAGCAGTACTTC
TRBV24-1	-	13	TRBJ1-1	-	CATSGTGNTEAFF	TGTGCCACCAGTGGGACGGGGAACACTGAAGCTTTCTTT
TRBV30	-	15	TRBJ1-1	-	CAWRPLDSLGTEAFF	TGTGCCTGGAGGCCTTTGGACAGCTTGGGCACTGAAGCTTTCTTT
TRBV20-1	-	11	TRBJ1-2	-	CSARSLGGYTF	TGCAGTGCTAGATCTCTGGGAGGCTACACCTTC
TRBV4-1	TRBD1	16	TRBJ2-7	-	CASSPSGTGGRDEQYF	TGCGCCAGCAGCCCCTCCGGGACAGGGGGCCGGGACGAGCAGTACTTC
TRBV4-3	-	15	TRBJ1-5	-	CASSQDLQARQPQHF	TGCGCCAGCAGCCAAGATCTCCAGGCTCGGCAGCCCCAGCATTTT
TRBV5-4	-	14	TRBJ1-4	-	CASSLEQDNRKLFF	TGTGCCAGCAGCTTGGAGCAGGATAATCGAAAACTGTTTTTT
TRBV24-1	TRBD1	16	TRBJ2-5	-	CATSDLGTAYQETQYF	TGTGCCACCAGTGATTTGGGGACAGCGTACCAAGAGACCCAGTACTTC
TRBV7-2	TRBD1	16	TRBJ2-5	-	CASSLAGTGITETQYF	TGTGCCAGCAGCTTAGCGGGGACAGGGATTACAGAGACCCAGTACTTC
TRBV5-1	TRBD2	14	TRBJ2-7	-	CASSAGAGVGEQYF	TGCGCCAGCAGCGCCGGAGCGGGAGTGGGGGAGCAGTACTTC
TRBV30	TRBD1	14	TRBJ1-5	few	CAWSVDRGYQPQHF	TGTGCCTGGAGTGTAGACAGGGGGTATCAGCCCCAGCATTTT
TRBV6-2/TRBV6-3	-	15	TRBJ1-4	once	CASSYQTATNEKLFF	TGTGCCAGCAGTTACCAGACAGCAACTAATGAAAAACTGTTTTTT
TRBV6-5	-	12	TRBJ2-2	-	CASSLGPGELFF	TGTGCCAGCAGTTTAGGGCCCGGGGAGCTGTTTTTT
TRBV28	-	18	TRBJ1-3	-	CASSPLKNRHITGNTIYF	TGTGCCAGCAGTCCACTAAAGAATCGACATATTACTGGAAACACCATATATTTT
TRBV29-1	TRBD1	14	TRBJ1-2	once	CSVEATGGNYGYTF	TGCAGCGTTGAAGCCACAGGGGGTAACTATGGCTACACCTTC
TRBV6-5	-	15	TRBJ2-1	once	CASSLGSTAADEQFF	TGTGCCAGCAGTCTCGGGAGTACAGCCGCTGATGAGCAGTTCTTC
TRBV19	-	12	TRBJ2-7	-	CASSIVASEQYF	TGTGCCAGTAGTATAGTTGCGAGCGAGCAGTACTTC
TRBV7-2	TRBD1	16	TRBJ1-2	-	CASSFLAPGQDYGYTF	TGTGCCAGCAGCTTCCTAGCGCCGGGACAGGACTATGGCTACACCTTC
TRBV19	-	16	TRBJ1-5	few	CASSIDDPPSNQPQHF	TGTGCCAGTAGTATAGATGACCCCCCGAGCAATCAGCCCCAGCATTTT
TRBV10-3	-	14	TRBJ2-3	-	CAIMESGSTDTQYF	TGTGCCATCATGGAAAGCGGGAGCACAGATACGCAGTATTTT
TRBV19	-	18	TRBJ1-2	-	CASSITPVARPVNYGYTF	TGTGCCAGTAGTATAACCCCGGTCGCCCGACCAGTCAACTATGGCTACACCTTC
TRBV6-4	-	17	TRBJ1-4	-	CASSDYHTGSTNEKLFF	TGTGCCAGCAGTGACTATCATACAGGGTCAACTAATGAAAAACTGTTTTTT
TRBV6-2/TRBV6-3	-	13	TRBJ2-5	once	CASSSSFLETQYF	TGTGCCAGCAGTTCTAGCTTCTTGGAGACCCAGTACTTC
TRBV12-3/TRBV12-4	-	13	TRBJ2-2	-	CAIPSRRTGELFF	TGTGCCATTCCGTCCCGACGCACCGGGGAGCTGTTTTTT